This T cell receptor (beta chain) was captured in a study of blood T cells in healthy people across ages. A remark on this clonotype: The junction departs from germline at one end; a sequencing error may be responsible.

Using a J-beta primer mix together with a sample-barcoded 5' primer, a second PCR was run for 7 to 11 cycles. Each CDR3 protein is one row after TCRdb ran MiXCR on the 5' RACE reads. This sample has more than 650,000 distinct CDR3 sequences, with 53% found just once. Germline V lookup: CDR1 MNHEY, CDR2 SMNVEV (reference sequence). This CDR3 contains 14 residues. The sequence was collected from an elderly man in good health. The V call is TRBV27, the J call TRBJ2-3; a weak D match, TRBD1 (6 bases). What was sequenced was blood. The chain's CDR3 is CANSLYTGRGYAYF. The CDR3, as DNA: TGTGCCAACAGTTTATATACAGGGCGCGGATACGCGTATTTT.